The rows below give T cell receptor beta chains drawn from one sample of a study of cytomegalovirus exposure and HLA in healthy donors. The repertoire was sequenced with immunoSEQ multiplex PCR; TCRdb's copy has only in-frame clones and lacks some. The data hold about 160,000 clones, with just over 70% observed a single time. The sequenced sample consisted of PBMCs. Receptors originate from a man aged 18 to 30 in good health and CMV-seropositive. The CDR3 runs from the conserved cysteine through the conserved F or W. D genes are given only for firm matches. Only some rows state a clone size, as once, few, many or a class for expanded clones.

d_call: TRBD1
j_call: TRBJ1-6
v_call: TRBV5-1
clone_size: .
cdr3_aa: CASSPKGQGPSPLHF
cdr3_nt: TGCGCCAGCAGCCCCAAAGGACAGGGACCCTCACCCCTCCACTTT

d_call: .
j_call: TRBJ1-5
v_call: TRBV19
clone_size: .
cdr3_aa: CASSMVTAEAQHF
cdr3_nt: TGTGCCAGTAGTATGGTGACCGCAGAGGCCCAGCATTTT

d_call: TRBD1
j_call: TRBJ1-5
v_call: TRBV2
clone_size: .
cdr3_aa: CASKYRDRENQPQHF
cdr3_nt: TGTGCCAGCAAATACCGGGACAGGGAGAATCAGCCCCAGCATTTT

d_call: .
j_call: TRBJ1-1
v_call: TRBV19
clone_size: .
cdr3_aa: CASSIRQPNTEAFF
cdr3_nt: TGTGCCAGTAGTATACGACAGCCGAACACTGAAGCTTTCTTT

d_call: .
j_call: TRBJ1-5
v_call: TRBV28
clone_size: .
cdr3_aa: CASSYGVSNQPQHF
cdr3_nt: TGTGCCAGCAGTTACGGGGTTTCCAATCAGCCCCAGCATTTT

d_call: TRBD1
j_call: TRBJ2-5
v_call: TRBV30
clone_size: .
cdr3_aa: CAWSHIPSRDSQYF
cdr3_nt: TGTGCCTGGAGTCACATCCCATCTCGGGACAGTCAGTACTTC

d_call: TRBD2
j_call: TRBJ2-3
v_call: TRBV5-4
clone_size: .
cdr3_aa: CAIPGLAESTSTDTQYF
cdr3_nt: TGTGCCATTCCGGGACTAGCGGAATCAACTAGCACAGATACGCAGTATTTT

d_call: TRBD1
j_call: TRBJ1-6
v_call: TRBV30
clone_size: .
cdr3_aa: CAWGPHSAGQGDSPLHF
cdr3_nt: TGTGCCTGGGGTCCTCACTCGGCCGGACAGGGTGATTCACCCCTCCACTTT

d_call: TRBD1
j_call: TRBJ1-2
v_call: TRBV28
clone_size: .
cdr3_aa: CASSLGTGVGYGYTF
cdr3_nt: TGTGCCAGCAGTCTCGGGACAGGGGTTGGGTATGGCTACACCTTC

d_call: .
j_call: TRBJ1-6
v_call: TRBV5-6
clone_size: .
cdr3_aa: CASSPDPTDSPLHF
cdr3_nt: TGTGCCAGCAGCCCCGATCCCACGGATTCACCCCTCCACTTT

d_call: TRBD2
j_call: TRBJ2-2
v_call: TRBV19
clone_size: .
cdr3_aa: CAGSRTSGGELFF
cdr3_nt: TGTGCCGGAAGTAGGACTAGCGGGGGGGAGCTGTTTTTT

d_call: TRBD1
j_call: TRBJ1-1
v_call: TRBV19
clone_size: .
cdr3_aa: CASSPYGTANTEAFF
cdr3_nt: TGTGCCAGTAGCCCCTACGGGACAGCGAACACTGAAGCTTTCTTT

d_call: .
j_call: TRBJ2-3
v_call: TRBV2
clone_size: .
cdr3_aa: CASCRRTGGDTQYF
cdr3_nt: TGTGCCAGCTGTCGGCGGACCGGGGGAGATACGCAGTATTTT

d_call: TRBD1
j_call: TRBJ2-2
v_call: TRBV5-1
clone_size: .
cdr3_aa: CASSGTATRNTGELFF
cdr3_nt: TGCGCCAGCAGCGGGACAGCCACTAGGAACACCGGGGAGCTGTTTTTT

d_call: .
j_call: TRBJ1-1
v_call: TRBV5-6
clone_size: few
cdr3_aa: CASSPRMNTEAFF
cdr3_nt: TGTGCCAGCAGCCCGAGGATGAACACTGAAGCTTTCTTT

d_call: TRBD1
j_call: TRBJ2-5
v_call: TRBV30
clone_size: .
cdr3_aa: CAWSGSQGAGETQYF
cdr3_nt: TGTGCCTGGAGTGGATCTCAGGGGGCGGGAGAGACCCAGTACTTC

d_call: .
j_call: TRBJ1-6
v_call: TRBV6-1
clone_size: .
cdr3_aa: CASSEGASHSPLHF
cdr3_nt: TGTGCCAGCAGTGAGGGGGCCAGTCATTCACCCCTCCACTTT

d_call: .
j_call: TRBJ2-2
v_call: TRBV11-2
clone_size: .
cdr3_aa: CASSLGPVNTGELFF
cdr3_nt: TGTGCCAGCAGCTTAGGGCCAGTTAACACCGGGGAGCTGTTTTTT

d_call: .
j_call: TRBJ1-2
v_call: TRBV5-4
clone_size: .
cdr3_aa: CASSLAIGQRANYGYTF
cdr3_nt: TGTGCCAGCAGCTTGGCCATCGGACAGAGAGCTAACTATGGCTACACCTTC

d_call: .
j_call: TRBJ2-1
v_call: TRBV19
clone_size: .
cdr3_aa: CASRTPSGYYNEQFF
cdr3_nt: TGTGCCAGTAGAACTCCCAGCGGATATTACAATGAGCAGTTCTTC

d_call: TRBD1
j_call: TRBJ2-2
v_call: TRBV18
clone_size: .
cdr3_aa: CASSPLGQTLANTGELFF
cdr3_nt: TGTGCCAGCTCACCACTGGGACAGACCCTAGCGAACACCGGGGAGCTGTTTTTT

d_call: TRBD1
j_call: TRBJ2-1
v_call: TRBV14
clone_size: .
cdr3_aa: CASSEDRVAYNEQFF
cdr3_nt: TGTGCCAGCAGCGAAGACAGGGTGGCGTACAATGAGCAGTTCTTC

d_call: TRBD2
j_call: TRBJ2-1
v_call: TRBV6-5
clone_size: .
cdr3_aa: CASFSGGGPHEQFF
cdr3_nt: TGTGCCAGCTTCTCTGGGGGGGGACCTCATGAGCAGTTCTTC

d_call: .
j_call: TRBJ2-1
v_call: TRBV5-6
clone_size: .
cdr3_aa: CASSQTHATLGDEQFF
cdr3_nt: TGTGCCAGCAGCCAAACACACGCCACCCTAGGGGATGAGCAGTTCTTC

d_call: .
j_call: TRBJ2-3
v_call: TRBV9
clone_size: once
cdr3_aa: CASSEGGGPTESADTQYF
cdr3_nt: TGTGCCAGCAGCGAGGGGGGGGGTCCCACAGAATCGGCAGATACGCAGTATTTT

d_call: .
j_call: TRBJ1-1
v_call: TRBV18
clone_size: .
cdr3_aa: CASSPPGFGDTEAFF
cdr3_nt: TGTGCCAGCTCACCACCAGGCTTCGGGGACACTGAAGCTTTCTTT

d_call: TRBD1
j_call: TRBJ1-5
v_call: TRBV19
clone_size: few
cdr3_aa: CASSSDRAGNQPQHF
cdr3_nt: TGTGCCAGTAGTTCCGACAGGGCCGGCAATCAGCCCCAGCATTTT

d_call: .
j_call: TRBJ2-1
v_call: TRBV18
clone_size: .
cdr3_aa: CASALRSNYNEQFF
cdr3_nt: TGTGCCAGCGCCCTTCGGTCCAACTACAATGAGCAGTTCTTC

d_call: .
j_call: TRBJ1-1
v_call: TRBV28
clone_size: .
cdr3_aa: CASSLGMNTEAFF
cdr3_nt: TGTGCCAGCAGTTTAGGCATGAACACTGAAGCTTTCTTT

d_call: TRBD1
j_call: TRBJ1-4
v_call: TRBV30
clone_size: .
cdr3_aa: CALTRGLGEKLFF
cdr3_nt: TGTGCCTTAACCAGGGGGCTAGGTGAAAAACTGTTTTTT

d_call: .
j_call: TRBJ1-1
v_call: TRBV11-3
clone_size: .
cdr3_aa: CASSLEQEAFF
cdr3_nt: TGTGCCAGCAGCTTAGAACAGGAAGCTTTCTTT

d_call: TRBD1
j_call: TRBJ1-2
v_call: TRBV29-1
clone_size: once
cdr3_aa: CSVGQGMNYGYTF
cdr3_nt: TGCAGCGTTGGACAGGGGATGAACTATGGCTACACCTTC

d_call: .
j_call: TRBJ1-1
v_call: TRBV10-3
clone_size: .
cdr3_aa: CAIKSRGNTEAFF
cdr3_nt: TGTGCCATCAAATCCAGGGGGAACACTGAAGCTTTCTTT

d_call: TRBD1
j_call: TRBJ1-1
v_call: TRBV6-6
clone_size: .
cdr3_aa: CASSYLWDRIHIEAFF
cdr3_nt: TGTGCCAGCAGCTACCTCTGGGACAGGATTCATATCGAAGCTTTCTTT

d_call: .
j_call: TRBJ1-5
v_call: TRBV7-8
clone_size: .
cdr3_aa: CASSLGSGTRVWGSNQPQHF
cdr3_nt: TGTGCCAGCAGCTTAGGATCCGGGACAAGGGTATGGGGGAGCAATCAGCCCCAGCATTTT

d_call: .
j_call: TRBJ1-5
v_call: TRBV6-5
clone_size: .
cdr3_aa: CASSYSRWSQPQHF
cdr3_nt: TGTGCCAGCAGTTACTCTCGCTGGAGTCAGCCCCAGCATTTT

d_call: .
j_call: TRBJ2-2
v_call: TRBV11-3
clone_size: few
cdr3_aa: CASSVRAFAGELFF
cdr3_nt: TGTGCCAGCAGCGTCAGGGCTTTCGCCGGGGAGCTGTTTTTT

d_call: TRBD2
j_call: TRBJ2-5
v_call: TRBV7-2
clone_size: .
cdr3_aa: CASSPPGGRETQYF
cdr3_nt: TGTGCCAGCAGCCCACCGGGGGGGCGGGAGACCCAGTACTTC

d_call: TRBD1
j_call: TRBJ2-5
v_call: TRBV5-4
clone_size: few
cdr3_aa: CASSNTGGQETQYF
cdr3_nt: TGTGCCAGCAGCAATACAGGGGGCCAAGAGACCCAGTACTTC

d_call: TRBD1
j_call: TRBJ1-1
v_call: TRBV5-1
clone_size: .
cdr3_aa: CASSLGTTGVNTEAFF
cdr3_nt: TGCGCCAGCAGCTTGGGTACCACAGGGGTGAACACTGAAGCTTTCTTT

d_call: .
j_call: TRBJ1-3
v_call: TRBV6-1
clone_size: few
cdr3_aa: CASSALSGNTIYF
cdr3_nt: TGTGCCAGCAGTGCACTCTCTGGAAACACCATATATTTT

d_call: .
j_call: TRBJ1-6
v_call: TRBV4-1
clone_size: once
cdr3_aa: CASSLPGSKALHF
cdr3_nt: TGCGCCAGCAGCCTTCCAGGCTCCAAGGCCCTCCACTTT

d_call: TRBD2
j_call: TRBJ2-1
v_call: TRBV28
clone_size: .
cdr3_aa: CASQGLAGGNEQFF
cdr3_nt: TGTGCCAGCCAGGGACTAGCGGGAGGTAATGAGCAGTTCTTC

d_call: .
j_call: TRBJ1-3
v_call: TRBV14
clone_size: .
cdr3_aa: CASSPGIAGNTIYF
cdr3_nt: TGTGCCAGCAGCCCCGGGATTGCGGGAAACACCATATATTTT

d_call: TRBD1
j_call: TRBJ1-6
v_call: TRBV27
clone_size: .
cdr3_aa: CASSSRTGGENSPLHF
cdr3_nt: TGTGCCAGCAGTTCCAGGACAGGGGGCGAAAATTCACCCCTCCACTTT

d_call: TRBD1
j_call: TRBJ1-1
v_call: TRBV27
clone_size: .
cdr3_aa: CASRRDRGNTEAFF
cdr3_nt: TGTGCCAGCAGAAGGGACAGGGGGAACACTGAAGCTTTCTTT

d_call: .
j_call: TRBJ1-2
v_call: TRBV4-1
clone_size: .
cdr3_aa: CASSQGVRANYGYTF
cdr3_nt: TGCGCCAGCAGCCAAGGGGTCAGGGCGAACTATGGCTACACCTTC

d_call: TRBD1
j_call: TRBJ1-6
v_call: TRBV5-1
clone_size: .
cdr3_aa: CASSQGVNNSPLHF
cdr3_nt: TGCGCCAGCAGCCAGGGGGTCAATAATTCACCCCTCCACTTT

d_call: .
j_call: TRBJ2-2
v_call: TRBV2
clone_size: once
cdr3_aa: CASMRTENTGELFF
cdr3_nt: TGTGCCAGCATGAGGACTGAAAACACCGGGGAGCTGTTTTTT

d_call: TRBD1
j_call: TRBJ1-6
v_call: TRBV6-4
clone_size: .
cdr3_aa: CASSEGQGGNSPLHF
cdr3_nt: TGTGCCAGCAGTGAGGGACAGGGAGGAAATTCACCCCTCCACTTT

d_call: TRBD2
j_call: TRBJ2-5
v_call: TRBV11-3
clone_size: .
cdr3_aa: CASSLRAAAGFRKTQYF
cdr3_nt: TGTGCCAGCAGCCTGAGGGCGGCAGCGGGATTTCGGAAGACCCAGTACTTC

d_call: TRBD2
j_call: TRBJ2-2
v_call: TRBV5-1
clone_size: .
cdr3_aa: CASSPRGDAATGELFF
cdr3_nt: TGCGCCAGCAGCCCCCGGGGGGACGCGGCCACCGGGGAGCTGTTTTTT

d_call: .
j_call: TRBJ2-5
v_call: TRBV7-6
clone_size: .
cdr3_aa: CASSSRTNHETQYF
cdr3_nt: TGTGCCAGCAGCTCCCGGACTAACCATGAGACCCAGTACTTC

d_call: TRBD1
j_call: TRBJ1-2
v_call: TRBV18
clone_size: .
cdr3_aa: CASSQGENTDGYTF
cdr3_nt: TGTGCCAGCTCGCAGGGGGAGAATACGGATGGCTACACCTTC

d_call: .
j_call: TRBJ2-5
v_call: TRBV7-9
clone_size: .
cdr3_aa: CASSFLATKETQYF
cdr3_nt: TGTGCCAGCAGCTTTTTAGCGACCAAAGAGACCCAGTACTTC

d_call: .
j_call: TRBJ2-5
v_call: TRBV30
clone_size: .
cdr3_aa: CAWSDGIQETQYF
cdr3_nt: TGTGCCTGGAGTGACGGGATACAAGAGACCCAGTACTTC

d_call: TRBD1
j_call: TRBJ1-1
v_call: TRBV19
clone_size: .
cdr3_aa: CASSTSGTVNTEAFF
cdr3_nt: TGTGCCAGTAGTACATCCGGGACAGTGAACACTGAAGCTTTCTTT